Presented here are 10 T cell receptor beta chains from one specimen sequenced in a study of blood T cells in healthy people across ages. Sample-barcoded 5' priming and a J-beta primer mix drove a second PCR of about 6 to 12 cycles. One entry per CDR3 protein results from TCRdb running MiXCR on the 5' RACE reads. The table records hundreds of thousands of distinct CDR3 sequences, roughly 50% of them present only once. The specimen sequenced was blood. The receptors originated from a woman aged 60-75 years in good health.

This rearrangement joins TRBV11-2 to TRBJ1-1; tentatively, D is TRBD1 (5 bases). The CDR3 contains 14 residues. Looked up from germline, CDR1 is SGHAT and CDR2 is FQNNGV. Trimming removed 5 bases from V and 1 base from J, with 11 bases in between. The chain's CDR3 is CASSHGHSNTEAFF. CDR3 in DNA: TGTGCCAGCAGCCACGGACACTCGAACACTGAAGCTTTCTTT.

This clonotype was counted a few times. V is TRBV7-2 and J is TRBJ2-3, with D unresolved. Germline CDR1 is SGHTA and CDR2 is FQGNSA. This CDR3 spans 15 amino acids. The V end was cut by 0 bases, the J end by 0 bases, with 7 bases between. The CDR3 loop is CASSLALQSTDTQYF. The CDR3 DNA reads TGTGCCAGCAGCTTAGCGCTTCAAAGCACAGATACGCAGTATTTT.

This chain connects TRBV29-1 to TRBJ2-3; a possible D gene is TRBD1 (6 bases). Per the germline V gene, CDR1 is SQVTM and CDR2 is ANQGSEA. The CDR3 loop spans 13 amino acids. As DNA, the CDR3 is TGCAAAGGGCCCGGCAGGGGTGGAGATACGCAGTATTTT. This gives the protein CKGPGRGGDTQYF.

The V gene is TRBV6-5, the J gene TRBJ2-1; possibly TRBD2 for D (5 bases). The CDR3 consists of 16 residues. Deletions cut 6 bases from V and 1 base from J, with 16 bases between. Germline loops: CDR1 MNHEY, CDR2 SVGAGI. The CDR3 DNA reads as TGTGCCAGCAGCCCCTTCGGCGGGCCTTCCTACAATGAGCAGTTCTTC. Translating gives CASSPFGGPSYNEQFF.

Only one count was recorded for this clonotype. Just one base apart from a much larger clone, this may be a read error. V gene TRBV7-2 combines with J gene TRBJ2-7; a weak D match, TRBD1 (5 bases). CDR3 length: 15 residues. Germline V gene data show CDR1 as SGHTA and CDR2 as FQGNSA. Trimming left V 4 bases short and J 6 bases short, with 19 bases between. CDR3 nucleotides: TGTGCCAGCAGCTCTGGTAGAAAGGGGAAAGGCGAGCAGTACTTC. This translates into CASSSGRKGKGEQYF.

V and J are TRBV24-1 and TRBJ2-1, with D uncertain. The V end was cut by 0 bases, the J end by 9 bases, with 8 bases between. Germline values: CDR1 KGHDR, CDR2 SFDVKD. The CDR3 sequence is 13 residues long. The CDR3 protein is CATSDLVRFEQFF. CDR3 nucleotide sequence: TGTGCCACCAGTGATTTGGTAAGATTTGAGCAGTTCTTC.

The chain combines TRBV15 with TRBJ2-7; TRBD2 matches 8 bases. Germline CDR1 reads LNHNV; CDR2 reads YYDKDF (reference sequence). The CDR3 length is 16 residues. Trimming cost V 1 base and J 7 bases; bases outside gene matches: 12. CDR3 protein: CATSRAKGLGALEQYF. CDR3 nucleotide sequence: TGTGCCACCAGCAGAGCCAAGGGACTAGGAGCCCTTGAGCAGTACTTC.

The CDR3 DNA is TGCGCCAGCAGCCGAGTGATAGGGAGGGAAGAGACCCAGTACTTC. Its translation: CASSRVIGREETQYF. J is TRBJ2-5 and V is TRBV4-3, with 7 bases lining up with TRBD2. Germline V lookup: CDR1 LGHNA, CDR2 YSLEER. This CDR3 contains 15 residues. The junction had 8 bases not matched to a gene; V was cut back by 4 bases and J by 3 bases.

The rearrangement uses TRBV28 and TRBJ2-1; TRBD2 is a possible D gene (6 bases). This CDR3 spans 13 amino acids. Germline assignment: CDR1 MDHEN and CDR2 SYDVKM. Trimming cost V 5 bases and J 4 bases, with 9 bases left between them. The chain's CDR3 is CASSRETYNEQFF. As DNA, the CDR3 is TGTGCCAGCAGTCGGGAGACTTACAATGAGCAGTTCTTC.

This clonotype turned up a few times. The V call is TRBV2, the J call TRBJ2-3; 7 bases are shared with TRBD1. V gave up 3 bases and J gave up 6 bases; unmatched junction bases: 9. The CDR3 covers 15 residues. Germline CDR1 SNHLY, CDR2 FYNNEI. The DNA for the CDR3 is TGTGCCAGCAGTGATACTACCGACAGGGTGGATACGCAGTATTTT. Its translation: CASSDTTDRVDTQYF.